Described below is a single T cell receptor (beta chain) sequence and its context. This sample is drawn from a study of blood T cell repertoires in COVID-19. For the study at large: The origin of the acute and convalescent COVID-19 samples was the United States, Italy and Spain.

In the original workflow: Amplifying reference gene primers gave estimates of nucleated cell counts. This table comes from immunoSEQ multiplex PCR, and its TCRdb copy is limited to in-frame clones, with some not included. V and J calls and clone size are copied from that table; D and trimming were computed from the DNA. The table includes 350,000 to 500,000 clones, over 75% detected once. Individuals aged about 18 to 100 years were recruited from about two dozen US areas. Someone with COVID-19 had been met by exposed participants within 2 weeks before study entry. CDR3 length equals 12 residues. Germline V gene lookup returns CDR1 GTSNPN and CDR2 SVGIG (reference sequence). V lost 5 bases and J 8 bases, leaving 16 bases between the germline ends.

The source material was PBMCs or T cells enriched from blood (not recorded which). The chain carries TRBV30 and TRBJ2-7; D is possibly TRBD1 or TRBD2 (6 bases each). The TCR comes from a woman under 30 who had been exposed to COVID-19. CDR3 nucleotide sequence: TGTGCCTGGGGGGGGCTCACCAGTCAGCAGTACTTC. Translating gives CAWGGLTSQQYF.